The T cell receptor beta chain described here comes from a study of siplizumab effects on memory and regulatory T cells. Overall study results and limits: Among sequences traceable to unstimulated CD4+ memory cells, alloreactive ones were significantly reduced by siplizumab. Proliferating CD4+ or CD8+ clones, roughly 75-97% of them, lacked an assignable naive or memory phenotype. Apparently key alloresponse contributors, naive T cells also seemed more diverse than memory cells. Controls had around 25% Treg-derived mappable alloreactive CD4+ clones on average, versus nearly 70% with siplizumab.

Here immunoSEQ multiplex PCR was the method, and the copy in TCRdb shows in-frame clones only, minus some. The data hold tens of thousands of clones, with about nine tenths observed a single time. As to this clone: Its specificity is unknown.

This CDR3 region has 17 residues. CDR1 and CDR2 from the germline V gene are LGHNA and YNFKEQ. Trimming pared 0 bases from V and 0 bases from J, leaving 9 bases between. The chain links TRBV4-2 to TRBJ1-6, with D possibly being TRBD1 (5 bases). Sequences were obtained from Tregs sorted from blood. The receptor's source is a human donor in good health. The chain's CDR3 is CASSQDHRLSYNSPLHF. CDR3 in DNA: TGTGCCAGCAGCCAAGATCACAGGCTCTCCTATAATTCACCCCTCCACTTT.